The rows below give T cell receptor beta chains drawn from one sample of a study of blood T cell repertoires in COVID-19. Profiling relied on immunoSEQ multiplex PCR, and the TCRdb table lists in-frame clones only, not all of them. This table has about 100,000 clones, 92% appearing once. Specimen: peripheral blood. The receptors derive from a man aged 45 to 65 with active COVID-19. Each CDR3 is given with its conserved first and last residue. A D gene is named only where the DNA matches it firmly. Clone size is stated in some rows and not others, as once, few, many or a class when expanded.

D gene	V gene	J gene	clone size	CDR3 protein	CDR3 DNA
-	TRBV11-2	TRBJ2-7	-	CASSLERLAAEQYF	TGTGCCAGCAGCTTAGAAAGGCTAGCCGCCGAGCAGTACTTC
-	TRBV5-1	TRBJ2-1	-	CASSLVGGDGNNEQFF	TGCGCCAGCAGCTTGGTAGGCGGGGACGGTAACAATGAGCAGTTCTTC
TRBD1	TRBV25-1	TRBJ1-6	-	CASRTGNNSPLHF	TGTGCCAGCAGGACAGGGAATAATTCACCCCTCCACTTT
-	TRBV2	TRBJ2-1	once	CASRGTGYEQFF	TGTGCCAGCAGGGGGACTGGTTACGAGCAGTTCTTC
-	TRBV28	TRBJ1-1	-	CASSLRGGATDTEAFF	TGTGCCAGCAGTCTCCGGGGGGGAGCTACGGACACTGAAGCTTTCTTT
-	TRBV5-1	TRBJ1-2	-	CASSLTGSYGYTF	TGCGCCAGCAGCTTGACAGGGTCCTATGGCTACACCTTC
-	TRBV11-2	TRBJ2-7	-	CASSSLGDRGSYEQYF	TGTGCCAGCAGCTCCTTGGGCGACCGTGGGTCCTACGAGCAGTACTTC
-	TRBV5-5	TRBJ2-3	once	CASSLPLTSTDTQYF	TGTGCCAGCAGCTTGCCGTTAACTAGCACAGATACGCAGTATTTT
TRBD2	TRBV28	TRBJ2-7	-	CASSLFLTSGRANEQYF	TGTGCCAGCAGTTTATTTCTAACTAGCGGGAGGGCCAATGAGCAGTACTTC
TRBD1	TRBV7-9	TRBJ2-7	-	CASSQGGNREQYF	TGTGCCAGCTCACAGGGGGGAAATCGCGAGCAGTACTTC
-	TRBV5-6	TRBJ1-2	-	CASSWRLGPPENYGYTF	TGTGCCAGCAGCTGGAGGCTCGGGCCACCGGAGAACTATGGCTACACCTTC
TRBD2	TRBV7-6	TRBJ2-1	-	CASSYLGLAGMNEQFF	TGTGCCAGCAGCTACTTAGGACTAGCGGGAATGAATGAGCAGTTCTTC
TRBD2	TRBV2	TRBJ2-5	-	CASSRAGWLAGEETQYF	TGTGCCAGCAGCCGAGCTGGTTGGCTAGCGGGAGAGGAGACCCAGTACTTC
-	TRBV7-9	TRBJ2-5	-	CASSRTETQETQYF	TGTGCCAGCAGCCGGACAGAGACCCAAGAGACCCAGTACTTC
TRBD1	TRBV30	TRBJ1-2	-	CAWSDGRTGSQQFPNYGYTF	TGTGCCTGGAGTGATGGCCGGACAGGGTCGCAACAATTTCCTAACTATGGCTACACCTTC
TRBD1	TRBV4-1	TRBJ2-7	-	CASSLGQGGYEQYF	TGCGCCAGCAGCTTGGGACAGGGGGGCTACGAGCAGTACTTC
-	TRBV25-1	TRBJ1-2	-	CASSSRTLLGHGYTF	TGTGCCAGCAGTTCCCGAACTCTCCTGGGCCATGGCTACACCTTC
TRBD1	TRBV10-3	TRBJ2-5	-	CAIRRDSEETQYF	TGTGCCATCAGAAGGGACAGTGAAGAGACCCAGTACTTC
TRBD2	TRBV5-1	TRBJ2-7	-	CASSPGLAGPQYEQYF	TGCGCCAGCAGCCCGGGACTAGCGGGGCCTCAGTACGAGCAGTACTTC
TRBD2	TRBV7-9	TRBJ2-1	-	CASSRTSGTISYNEQFF	TGTGCCAGCAGCCGTACTAGCGGGACCATCTCCTACAATGAGCAGTTCTTC
-	TRBV2	TRBJ2-1	-	CASSRTTNEQFF	TGTGCCAGCAGTCGGACTACCAATGAGCAGTTCTTC
TRBD2	TRBV3-1/TRBV3-2	TRBJ2-3	once	CASSPLAGFTDTQYF	TGTGCCAGCAGCCCTTTAGCGGGTTTCACAGATACGCAGTATTTT
-	TRBV28	TRBJ1-5	-	CASSLGGRLSNQPQHF	TGTGCCAGCAGCCTGGGGGGGCGTCTTAGCAATCAGCCCCAGCATTTT
-	TRBV4-1	TRBJ2-3	-	CASSQARWDTQYF	TGCGCCAGCAGCCAAGCCCGGTGGGATACGCAGTATTTT
-	TRBV24-1	TRBJ2-4	-	CATTGYGAKNIQYF	TGTGCCACCACAGGTTATGGAGCCAAAAACATTCAGTACTTC
-	TRBV3-1/TRBV3-2	TRBJ1-2	few	CASSQERGYTF	TGTGCCAGCAGCCAAGAGAGGGGCTACACCTTC
TRBD1	TRBV4-1	TRBJ2-7	few	CASSHGQGTSYEQYF	TGCGCCAGCAGCCATGGACAGGGAACTTCCTACGAGCAGTACTTC
-	TRBV5-1	TRBJ2-7	-	CASSWKGADEQYF	TGCGCCAGCAGCTGGAAGGGAGCGGACGAGCAGTACTTC
-	TRBV19	TRBJ1-2	-	CASSGQYYGYTF	TGTGCCAGTAGTGGGCAGTACTATGGCTACACCTTC
TRBD1	TRBV7-9	TRBJ2-3	-	CASSLLGQGGHF	TGTGCCAGCAGCTTACTCGGACAGGGCGGGCATTTT
-	TRBV6-5	TRBJ2-2	-	CASSFGDTGELFF	TGTGCCAGCAGTTTCGGAGACACCGGGGAGCTGTTTTTT
-	TRBV5-4	TRBJ2-3	-	CASSLGTYTDTQYF	TGTGCCAGCAGCTTGGGTACCTACACAGATACGCAGTATTTT
-	TRBV19	TRBJ1-2	-	CASSPQDSPLDYGYTF	TGTGCCAGTAGTCCCCAGGACAGTCCGCTAGACTATGGCTACACCTTC
-	TRBV2	TRBJ2-2	-	CASSGPGGDTGELFF	TGTGCCAGCAGTGGCCCCGGTGGAGACACCGGGGAGCTGTTTTTT
-	TRBV7-9	TRBJ1-2	-	CASSLDSFYGYTF	TGTGCCAGCAGCTTAGACAGTTTCTATGGCTACACCTTC
TRBD2	TRBV6-2/TRBV6-3	TRBJ2-3	-	CASSLLKTSPDSTDTQYF	TGTGCCAGCAGTCTCCTGAAGACTAGCCCAGATAGCACAGATACGCAGTATTTT
-	TRBV27	TRBJ1-1	-	CASRQLDRNTEAFF	TGTGCCAGCAGACAGTTGGACAGGAACACTGAAGCTTTCTTT
-	TRBV5-5	TRBJ1-1	few	CASRMDRMNTEAFF	TGTGCCAGCAGAATGGACAGAATGAACACTGAAGCTTTCTTT
TRBD1	TRBV7-8	TRBJ1-2	-	CASSFLTGAPTPAGYTF	TGTGCCAGCAGCTTCCTAACAGGGGCTCCCACCCCAGCTGGCTACACCTTC
-	TRBV4-1	TRBJ1-2	-	CASSQDETRANYGYTF	TGCGCCAGCAGCCAAGATGAGACCCGAGCGAACTATGGCTACACCTTC
-	TRBV5-1	TRBJ2-7	-	CASSAGFTEQYF	TGCGCCAGCAGCGCAGGGTTTACCGAGCAGTACTTC
-	TRBV18	TRBJ1-2	-	CASSPLQDRNYGYTF	TGTGCCAGCTCACCGCTACAGGACAGAAACTATGGCTACACCTTC
-	TRBV9	TRBJ1-3	-	CASSPSHGNTIYF	TGTGCCAGCAGCCCTAGTCACGGAAACACCATATATTTT
TRBD2	TRBV5-1	TRBJ2-5	-	CASSPGTSGRETQYF	TGCGCCAGCAGCCCCGGGACTAGCGGGAGAGAGACCCAGTACTTC
TRBD1	TRBV2	TRBJ2-7	-	CASSELPSRTGVYEQYF	TGTGCCAGCAGTGAATTGCCCTCGAGGACAGGGGTCTATGAGCAGTACTTC
TRBD2	TRBV11-2	TRBJ2-7	-	CASSPGLANEQYF	TGTGCCAGCAGCCCCGGACTAGCAAACGAGCAGTACTTC
-	TRBV3-1/TRBV3-2	TRBJ2-7	few	CASSQALDSPYEQYF	TGTGCCAGCAGCCAAGCTCTGGACAGTCCCTACGAGCAGTACTTC
-	TRBV7-9	TRBJ2-6	-	CASRSSSSGANVLTF	TGTGCCAGCAGGAGTAGCTCTTCTGGGGCCAACGTCCTGACTTTC
TRBD1	TRBV9	TRBJ1-1	-	CASSVGGQGRTEAFF	TGTGCCAGCAGCGTAGGCGGACAGGGGCGGACTGAAGCTTTCTTT
TRBD2	TRBV11-2	TRBJ2-7	-	CASSPEWREGRKQYF	TGTGCCAGCAGCCCCGAATGGCGGGAGGGCCGCAAGCAGTACTTC